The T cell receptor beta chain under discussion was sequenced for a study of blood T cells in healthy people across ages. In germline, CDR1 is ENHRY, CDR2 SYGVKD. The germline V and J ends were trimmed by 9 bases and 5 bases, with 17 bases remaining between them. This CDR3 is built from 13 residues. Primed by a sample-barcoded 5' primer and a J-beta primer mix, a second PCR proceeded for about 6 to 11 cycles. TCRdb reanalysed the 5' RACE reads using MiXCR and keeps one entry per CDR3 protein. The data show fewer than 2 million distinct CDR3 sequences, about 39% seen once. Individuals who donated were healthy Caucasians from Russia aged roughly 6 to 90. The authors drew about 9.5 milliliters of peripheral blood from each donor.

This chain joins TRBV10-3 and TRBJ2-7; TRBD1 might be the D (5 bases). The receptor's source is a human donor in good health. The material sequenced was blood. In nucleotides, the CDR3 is TGTGCCATTGGGGCGGCCGTCGAGGACGAGCAGTACTTC. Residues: CAIGAAVEDEQYF.